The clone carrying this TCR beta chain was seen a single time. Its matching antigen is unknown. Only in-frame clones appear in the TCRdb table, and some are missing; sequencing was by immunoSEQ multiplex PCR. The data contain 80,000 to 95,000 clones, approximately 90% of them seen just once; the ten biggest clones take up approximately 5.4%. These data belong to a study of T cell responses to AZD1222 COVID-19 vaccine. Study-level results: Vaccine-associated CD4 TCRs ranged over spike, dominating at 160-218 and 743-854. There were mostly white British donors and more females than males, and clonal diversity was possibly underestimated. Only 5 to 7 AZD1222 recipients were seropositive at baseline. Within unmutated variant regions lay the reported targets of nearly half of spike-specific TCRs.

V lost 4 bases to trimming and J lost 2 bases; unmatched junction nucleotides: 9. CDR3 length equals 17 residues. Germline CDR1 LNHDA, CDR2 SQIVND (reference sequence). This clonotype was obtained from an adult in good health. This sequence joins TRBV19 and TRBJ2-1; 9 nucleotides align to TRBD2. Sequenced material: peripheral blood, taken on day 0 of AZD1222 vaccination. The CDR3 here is CASSTSIAGAAYNEQFF. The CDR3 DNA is TGTGCCAGTAGTACCTCTATAGCGGGGGCCGCCTACAATGAGCAGTTCTTC.